Each of the 8 T cell receptor beta chains below was sequenced from the same sample in a study of CD8+ T cells in alopecia areata. Specified treatment: oral pan-JAK inhibitor, 5-10 mg twice daily. RNA was isolated and reverse transcribed to cDNA, the sequencing template. Sequencing used immunoSEQ multiplex PCR; TCRdb keeps in-frame clones, though not all of them. Of about 290,000 clones listed, roughly 60% are singletons. The sequenced sample was CD4+ T cells sorted from blood, obtained at week 24, from a patient treated with tofacitinib. The receptors originated from a human donor with alopecia areata.

The V call is TRBV2, the J call TRBJ2-5; D possibly corresponds to TRBD2 (5 bases). The length of the CDR3 is 13 residues. CDR1 and CDR2 from the germline V gene are SNHLY and FYNNEI. Trimming removed 6 bases at V and 1 base at J, with 9 bases between. This CDR3 is CASRADLQETQYF. CDR3 nucleotides: TGTGCCAGCAGAGCGGACCTCCAAGAGACCCAGTACTTC.

The J gene is TRBJ2-3, the V gene TRBV7-2; D might be TRBD2 (6 bases). V lost 5 bases, J lost 0 bases, and 12 bases lay in between. Germline V gives CDR1 SGHTA, CDR2 FQGNSA. The CDR3 sequence is 15 residues long. Written as DNA, the CDR3 is TGTGCCAGCAGCGCGTCTAGCGCGAGCACAGATACGCAGTATTTT. Encoded protein: CASSASSASTDTQYF.

V usage is TRBV19 and J usage is TRBJ2-5; 7 nucleotides agree with TRBD2. The V segment lost 3 bases and the J segment 0 bases; nucleotides outside the gene matches: 7. Germline V CDR1 and CDR2: LNHDA, SQIVND (reference sequence). The length of the CDR3 is 16 residues. This CDR3 reads CASSIARGVDQETQYF. DNA for the CDR3: TGTGCCAGTAGTATCGCCCGGGGGGTCGACCAAGAGACCCAGTACTTC. The full variable domain, completed using reference TRBV19 and TRBJ2-5, is DGGITQSPKYLFRKEGQNVTLSCEQNLNHDAMYWYRQDPGQGLRLIYYSQIVNDFQKGDIAEGYSVSREKKESFPLTVTSAQKNPTAFYLCASSIARGVDQETQYFGPGTRLLVL.

V and J are TRBV18 and TRBJ2-7; 9 nucleotides align to TRBD2. Germline CDR1 is KGHSH and CDR2 is LQKENI. The CDR3 is 17 amino acids. With 4 bases clipped from V and 3 bases from J, the junction kept 13 bases outside the gene matches. Here the CDR3 reads CASSRYSSTSGGYEQYF. The DNA of the CDR3 is TGTGCCAGCTCACGCTACTCATCGACTAGCGGAGGCTACGAGCAGTACTTC.

The chain couples TRBV27 to TRBJ2-7; no reliable D call. Germline CDR1 and CDR2: MNHEY and SMNVEV (reference sequence). This CDR3 region has 15 residues. V gave up 5 bases and J gave up 4 bases, with 18 bases separating them. CDR3 DNA: TGTGCCAGCAGTCTAGACCCCACGGTCGGGTACGAGCAGTACTTC. Its protein is CASSLDPTVGYEQYF.

This clone was seen just once. The V and J genes are TRBV25-1 and TRBJ2-2; 8 positions agree with TRBD2. With V trimmed by 7 bases and J by 1 base, 5 bases remained unmatched. This CDR3 contains 15 residues. The germline V gene has CDR1 MGHDK and CDR2 SYGVNS. The CDR3 coding sequence is TGTGCCAGCACGACTAGCGCGCAGAACACCGGGGAGCTGTTTTTT. Protein product: CASTTSAQNTGELFF.

J is TRBJ2-6 and V is TRBV2; a possible D gene is TRBD2 (5 bases). The CDR3 is 14 amino acids. Between the trimmed V and J ends, which lost 8 bases and 3 bases, there was a span of 11 bases. Germline-derived CDR1 and CDR2 are SNHLY and FYNNEI. This chain's CDR3 is CASSRDFGANVLTF. CDR3 DNA sequence: TGTGCCAGCTCACGGGATTTTGGGGCCAACGTCCTGACTTTC.

There are a few counts of this clone. CDR3 DNA: TGTGCCAGCAGCCAAGATTTCCGACGCACAGATACGCAGTATTTT. Translated: CASSQDFRRTDTQYF. The chain uses TRBV5-4 and TRBJ2-3; D gene ambiguous. The germline V and J ends were trimmed by 4 bases and 1 base, with 13 bases remaining between them. This CDR3 comprises 15 residues. Per the germline V gene, CDR1 is SGHNT and CDR2 is YYREEE (reference sequence).